This TCR beta chain was observed in a study of human T cells and chemical hapten exposure (dated by TCRdb to 2020 to 2022). Looking at the study overall: For sensitization, 2% DPC in acetone was applied to a roughly 2 cm by roughly 2 cm area of upper inner arm skin. Weekly therapeutic DPC doses were additionally applied to the scalp of patients throughout the approximately 24-week study period. Patch testing was performed on the upper back with Finn chambers containing 0.01% DPC, and the patch tests were scored after 6 days according to International Contact Dermatitis Research Group standards. The mostly female patient cohort included alopecia areata with under or over 50% scalp involvement, alopecia totalis and alopecia universalis. Libraries were pooled for sequencing, and per-sample TCR yields varied mainly because of small differences in library volumes within the pool. The study tracked peripheral blood TCR repertoire changes in vivo during primary and secondary sensitization to the hapten diphenylcyclopropenone (DPC) in alopecia patients. Blood samples were taken from patients before sensitization (week 0) and then at 2, 6 and about 24 weeks after DPC sensitization. Blood for TCR sequencing was provided by twenty-nine alopecia patients at one to four time points (pre-sensitization, 2, 6 and 24 weeks).

V lost 0 bases and J lost 5 bases, and the count of bases not matched to a germline gene is 4. From a lookup of the germline V gene, CDR1 and CDR2 are SGHVS and FNYEAQ. The CDR3 sequence holds 14 residues, the cysteine and phenylalanine included. Solely the CDR3 DNA is kept, with 42 bases framed from the first base. Libraries were built with RACE. The sequencing machine was a NextSeq 500. Library preparation attached unique molecular identifiers to individual cDNA molecules for quantitative, reproducible TCR counting. Both TCR alpha and TCR beta chains were sequenced from each blood RNA sample. The authors' pipeline ran thus. Samples had a median of approximately 93,000 TCRs, with a range from roughly 23,224 to 750,000. V, J and CDR3 annotation of the TCR reads was carried out using the Decombinator software suite. To make PS versus PT1 abundance plots, every sample was subsampled to the same number of TCRs (28,000). Expanded TCRs were defined as absent before sensitization and observed at least eight times at the 2-week time point. TCRdb trimmed the raw reads at Q25, called clones with MiXCR and kept productive beta chains. One record per CDR3 amino acid sequence lists the most common genes and DNA. The V and J calls here are based on TCRdb, not the publication. The sample table shows 150,000 to 200,000 distinct CDR3 sequences, and roughly a quarter are seen once. 2% to 2.5% of the sample goes to the ten largest clones.

Read against the paper, the sample's time point label means: patch test 3, about 24 weeks after DPC sensitization. Interpreted using the paper, the treatment or condition label stands for: therapeutic diphenylcyclopropenone sensitization with weekly scalp DPC. At every patch-test visit, the blood draw took place before the patch test was put on. To be eligible, patients had to be aged 18 to 70, diagnosed with alopecia and judged suitable for DPC therapy, while pregnant patients were excluded. Unfractionated whole blood was collected in Tempus Blood RNA tubes, and total RNA was extracted from that blood. Summary of the overall study and its limitations: Alopecia, a presumed autoimmune disease, was present in all patients, so the immune response of the patients might differ from that of healthy individuals. Repeated subsampling changed both the strength of the expansion versus patch-test correlation and the threshold at which that correlation became significant. DPC sensitization did not change the number of TCRs with a frequency above 1 in 1000, and there was no evidence of changes in global repertoire structure. Patch test score correlated positively with the number of PT1 expanded TCRs, reaching significance at thresholds 8, 16 and 32 but not at 4. Compared with pre-sensitization or healthy control sets, expanded TCRs formed significantly more large CDR3 similarity clusters, which is consistent with antigen-driven responses.

Details on this clonotype: Its antigen target is currently unknown. No per-base quality is available; no much larger clone lies one base away.

The sequencing used whole blood, collected in connection with sensitization to the hapten diphenylcyclopropenone (DPC). The chain uses TRBV7-6 and TRBJ2-7; TRBD1 lines up with 7 middle nucleotides. The clonotype originates from a woman in her 40s with alopecia areata. Some clones in this sample may be carry-over from other donors' samples. The nucleotide sequence is TGTGCCAGCAGCTTAGCAGGGGGCGGGCACGAGCAGTACTTC. Its coded protein is CASSLAGGGHEQYF.